Shown below are 29 T cell receptor beta chains from a single sample sequenced in a study of shared clonotypes between healthy human individuals. Only in-frame clones appear in the TCRdb table, and some are missing; sequencing was by immunoSEQ multiplex PCR. The table shows 2 million to 2.5 million clones, with about 94% occurring only once. Sequencing was carried out using naive CD4+ T cells sorted from blood. Indicated subset: CD45RA+ positively selected. The receptors were gathered from a man aged 18 to 30 in good health.

A few counts support this clone. The chain is built from TRBV27 and TRBJ1-2; D uncertain. Looked up from germline, CDR1 is MNHEY and CDR2 is SMNVEV (reference sequence). Trimming pared 6 bases from V and 6 bases from J, leaving 17 bases between. The CDR3 sequence is 14 residues long. The CDR3 DNA reads as TGTGCCAGCAGAGACCTGCGGGGAGTAAATGGCTACACCTTC. Protein: CASRDLRGVNGYTF.

The chain joins TRBV27 to TRBJ2-1, with 8 bases that match TRBD2. J lost 10 bases, V lost 8 bases, and 19 bases had no gene match. The CDR3 has 16 residues. The germline CDR1 and CDR2 sequences are MNHEY and SMNVEV (reference sequence). CDR3 sequence (DNA): TGTGCCAGCGCGGGTAGGGGCGGGAGGACTGCTTTGGAGCAGTTCTTC. It translates to CASAGRGGRTALEQFF.

The chain combines TRBV14 with TRBJ1-1; TRBD1 matches 7 bases. Germline loops: CDR1 SGHDN, CDR2 FVKESK. The CDR3 is made up of 13 amino acids. The J segment lost 4 bases and the V segment lost 5 bases, leaving 4 bases of the junction unmatched. CDR3 in amino acids: CASSLGTVTEAFF. The CDR3 coding sequence is TGTGCCAGCAGCTTGGGGACAGTCACTGAAGCTTTCTTT.

The rearrangement joins TRBV19 to TRBJ1-2, with D uncertain. V gave up 0 bases and J gave up 8 bases, with 7 bases separating them. Germline assignment: CDR1 LNHDA and CDR2 SQIVND (reference sequence). The length of the CDR3 is 12 residues. This chain's CDR3 is CASSIDPLGYTF. For the CDR3, the DNA is TGTGCCAGTAGTATAGATCCATTAGGCTACACCTTC. The whole variable domain, remainder taken from reference TRBV19 and TRBJ1-2, is DGGITQSPKYLFRKEGQNVTLSCEQNLNHDAMYWYRQDPGQGLRLIYYSQIVNDFQKGDIAEGYSVSREKKESFPLTVTSAQKNPTAFYLCASSIDPLGYTFGSGTRLTVV.

As concerns this clone: Mismatch with germline at one junction end may stem from a read error. This sequence joins TRBV5-4 and TRBJ2-5; D is unclear. The CDR3 spans 12 residues. CDR1 is SGHNT, CDR2 YYREEE, per germline (reference sequence). Here the CDR3 DNA reads TGTGCCAGCAGCTTGTTTCGAGAGGCCCAGTACTTC. Translating gives CASSLFREAQYF.

The chain links TRBV10-3 to TRBJ2-3, with 11 nucleotides matching TRBD2. Germline trimming cut 5 bases from V and 8 bases from J; bases unmatched to any gene: 9. The CDR3 runs to 15 residues. Looked up from germline, CDR1 is ENHRY and CDR2 is SYGVKD. CDR3 DNA: TGTGCCATCAGTCAGTTAGGAGGACTAGCGGGTACGCAGTATTTT. Translating it yields CAISQLGGLAGTQYF.

This rearrangement joins TRBV15 to TRBJ2-5, with D perhaps being TRBD1 or TRBD2 (5 bases each). The CDR3 has 15 residues. From germline, CDR1 is LNHNV and CDR2 YYDKDF (reference sequence). The ends were cut back, 1 base at V and 5 bases at J, with 14 bases in the middle. The CDR3 nucleotides are TGTGCCACCAGCAGAGGCCGAGGGGTTTATGAGACCCAGTACTTC. It translates to CATSRGRGVYETQYF.

J is TRBJ2-5 and V is TRBV10-3; TRBD1 matches 9 bases. J was trimmed by 2 bases and V by 10 bases; bases with no gene match: 5. In germline, CDR1 is ENHRY, CDR2 SYGVKD. CDR3 length equals 13 residues. The CDR3 DNA is TGTGCCACCGGACAGGGGACTCAAGAGACCCAGTACTTC. It codes for CATGQGTQETQYF.

The chain couples TRBV7-2 to TRBJ2-7; TRBD2 is a possible D gene (6 bases). V gave up 4 bases and J gave up 0 bases, with 13 bases separating them. The CDR3 extends over 15 amino acids. Germline V gene lookup returns CDR1 SGHTA and CDR2 FQGNSA. Here the CDR3 DNA reads TGTGCCAGCAGCTCCCGGGACTCAGGCTCCTACGAGCAGTACTTC. It codes for CASSSRDSGSYEQYF.

This sequence joins TRBV10-1 and TRBJ1-6; weak D call: TRBD1 (6 bases). CDR3 length: 14 amino acids. Trimming shortened V by 0 bases and J by 7 bases, and 7 bases separated the two germline ends. The V gene's germline CDR1 is WNHNN and CDR2 SYGVQD (reference sequence). CDR3 sequence reads: CASSESGQNSPLHF. The DNA of the CDR3 is TGCGCCAGCAGTGAGTCTGGACAGAATTCACCCCTCCACTTT.

V is TRBV28 and J is TRBJ1-6, with 8 positions matching TRBD1. The CDR3 length is 14 residues. V was pared by 6 bases and J by 10 bases, with 8 bases of the junction left unmatched. Germline V gene sequence: CDR1 MDHEN, CDR2 SYDVKM. This CDR3 reads CASSPDRDESPLHF. CDR3 DNA sequence: TGTGCCAGCAGCCCGGACAGGGACGAATCACCCCTCCACTTT.

The rearrangement joins TRBV9 to TRBJ2-7; weak D call: TRBD2 (5 bases). The CDR3 is made up of 14 amino acids. The V and J ends lost 4 bases and 0 bases respectively, with 11 bases between them. The V gene's germline CDR1 is SGDLS and CDR2 YYNGEE. CDR3 bases: TGTGCCAGCAGCCCGCGGGCCTCCTCCTACGAGCAGTACTTC. It yields the protein CASSPRASSYEQYF.

The chain recombines TRBV28 with TRBJ1-5; weak D call: TRBD1 (6 bases). The CDR3 is made up of 14 amino acids. Trimming took off 3 bases at V and 5 bases at J, with 11 bases between the two ends. Per germline, CDR1 MDHEN and CDR2 SYDVKM. In nucleotides, the CDR3 is TGTGCCAGCAGTTTTTCCAGGGGATATCAGCCCCAGCATTTT. It codes for CASSFSRGYQPQHF.

This rearrangement joins TRBV5-1 to TRBJ2-7; D gene ambiguous. V gave up 0 bases and J gave up 6 bases, with 19 bases separating them. The CDR3 has 16 residues. Looked up from germline, CDR1 is SGHRS and CDR2 is YFSETQ. CDR3 sequence: CASSLGVRGPAREQYF. DNA of the CDR3: TGCGCCAGCAGCTTGGGGGTCAGAGGTCCCGCGCGCGAGCAGTACTTC. The variable domain in full, with the rest retrieved from reference TRBV5-1 and TRBJ2-7, is KAGVTQTPRYLIKTRGQQVTLSCSPISGHRSVSWYQQTPGQGLQFLFEYFSETQRNKGNFPGRFSGRQFSNSRSEMNVSTLELGDSALYLCASSLGVRGPAREQYFGPGTRLTVT.

This chain connects TRBV6-5 to TRBJ2-7; D tentatively reads TRBD1 or TRBD2 (5 bases each). The CDR3 has 15 amino acids. V shed 0 bases and J shed 1 base, with 10 bases lying between them. Germline loops: CDR1 MNHEY, CDR2 SVGAGI. The CDR3 nucleotides are TGTGCCAGCAGTTACTCTCGGGGCGCGTCCTACGAGCAGTACTTC. Translation gives CASSYSRGASYEQYF.

Concerning this clone itself: The sample contains more than one DNA sequence encoding this CDR3. The chain employs TRBV5-1 and TRBJ2-7, with 10 bases identical to TRBD2. CDR1 is SGHRS and CDR2 is YFSETQ in the germline V gene. The ends lost 3 bases at V and 4 bases at J; junction bases unmatched: 4. The CDR3 extends over 14 amino acids. The CDR3 is CASSSTSGLYEQYF. Written as DNA, the CDR3 is TGCGCCAGCAGCTCGACTAGCGGGCTTTACGAGCAGTACTTC.

This clone was observed a handful of times. The chain combines TRBV6-5 with TRBJ1-5; 8 bases are a match to TRBD1. CDR1 and CDR2 (germline): MNHEY, SVGAGI. Trimming removed 8 bases from V and 2 bases from J; junction bases left unmatched: 8. The CDR3 has 15 amino acids. In DNA form, the CDR3 reads TGTGCCAGCTCTATGGACAGGGAGCGCAATCAGCCCCAGCATTTT. Its translation: CASSMDRERNQPQHF.

The genes are TRBV28 and TRBJ1-5; 7 bases match TRBD1. V shed 4 bases and J 5 bases; nucleotides not matched to a gene: 17. The CDR3 has 18 residues. Per the germline V gene, CDR1 is MDHEN and CDR2 is SYDVKM. CDR3: CASSSYRGRTLLDQPQHF. The CDR3 nucleotides are TGTGCCAGCAGTTCGTACAGGGGCCGGACGTTACTCGATCAGCCCCAGCATTTT.

The chain's CDR3 is CASSPQGQPGGETQYF. In DNA form, the CDR3 reads TGTGCCAGTAGTCCCCAGGGTCAACCCGGAGGGGAGACCCAGTACTTC. The V and J genes are TRBV19 and TRBJ2-5, with a weak D call TRBD2 (6 bases). The CDR3 spans 16 residues. The germline CDR1 and CDR2 sequences are LNHDA and SQIVND (reference sequence). V was cut by 5 bases and J by 5 bases, with 21 bases left in between. The full variable domain, its missing parts supplied by reference TRBV19 and TRBJ2-5, is DGGITQSPKYLFRKEGQNVTLSCEQNLNHDAMYWYRQDPGQGLRLIYYSQIVNDFQKGDIAEGYSVSREKKESFPLTVTSAQKNPTAFYLCASSPQGQPGGETQYFGPGTRLLVL.

The chain uses TRBV30 and TRBJ1-2, with D possibly TRBD1 on 5 matching bases. The CDR3 is made up of 16 amino acids. The V gene's germline CDR1 is GTSNPN and CDR2 SVGIG (reference sequence). Trimming shortened V by 2 bases and J by 5 bases, and 21 bases separated the two germline ends. CDR3 coding DNA: TGTGCCTGGAGTACCTCTGGGGAGGGGCAAAGGTATGGCTACACCTTC. This gives the protein CAWSTSGEGQRYGYTF.

The chain links TRBV5-6 to TRBJ1-5, with 8 bases fitting TRBD1. CDR3 length equals 14 residues. The V gene end was trimmed by 2 bases and the J gene end by 4 bases; junction bases not matched to a gene: 2. Germline lookup yields CDR1 SGHDT and CDR2 YYEEEE. Here the CDR3 reads CASSFRQGNQPQHF. CDR3 nucleotide sequence: TGTGCCAGCAGCTTTCGACAGGGGAATCAGCCCCAGCATTTT.

A remark on this clone: The sample has other DNA sequences that encode this CDR3 too. The rearrangement links TRBV18 to TRBJ2-5; D ambiguous. V lost 1 base and J 2 bases, leaving 5 bases between the germline ends. CDR1 is KGHSH, CDR2 LQKENI, per germline. The CDR3 runs 13 residues. The CDR3 spells CASSPLGQETQYF. CDR3 nucleotides: TGTGCCAGCTCACCACTTGGGCAAGAGACCCAGTACTTC.

The rearrangement uses TRBV7-9 and TRBJ1-5, with no clear D. Trimming left V 0 bases short and J 5 bases short, with 8 bases between. Germline CDR1 SEHNR, CDR2 FQNEAQ (reference sequence). This CDR3 contains 14 residues. Written as DNA, the CDR3 is TGTGCCAGCAGCTTAGCTGAAACGGATCAGCCCCAGCATTTT. Its protein product is CASSLAETDQPQHF.

The CDR3 protein is CASSNGGLRNTGELFF. CDR3 DNA: TGTGCCAGTAGTAATGGGGGACTTCGGAACACCGGGGAGCTGTTTTTT. V and J are TRBV19 and TRBJ2-2; D might be TRBD2 (6 bases). The V end was cut by 4 bases, the J end by 1 base, with 13 bases between. CDR3 length: 16 amino acids. Germline V lookup: CDR1 LNHDA, CDR2 SQIVND (reference sequence).

The chain is built from TRBV19 and TRBJ2-7, with 14 bases lining up with TRBD2. CDR1 and CDR2 (germline): LNHDA, SQIVND (reference sequence). CDR3 size: 20 residues. V was pared by 5 bases and J by 3 bases, with 18 bases of the junction left unmatched. The CDR3 sequence is CASSPSRGRLAGGPSYEQYF. DNA for the CDR3: TGTGCCAGTAGTCCGTCAAGAGGGAGACTAGCGGGAGGGCCCAGCTACGAGCAGTACTTC.

The V and J genes are TRBV5-5 and TRBJ1-1; D may be TRBD1 (5 bases). Germline-derived CDR1 and CDR2 are SGHKS and YYEKEE (reference sequence). The CDR3 is made up of 15 amino acids. V was cut by 3 bases and J by 0 bases, with 12 bases left in between. CDR3 sequence reads: CASSWGTTVNTEAFF. The CDR3, as DNA: TGTGCCAGCAGCTGGGGAACGACAGTGAACACTGAAGCTTTCTTT. Variable domain in full (rest from reference TRBV5-5 and TRBJ1-1): DAGVTQSPTHLIKTRGQQVTLRCSPISGHKSVSWYQQVLGQGPQFIFQYYEKEERGRGNFPDRFSARQFPNYSSELNVNALLLGDSALYLCASSWGTTVNTEAFFGQGTRLTVV.

This chain joins TRBV4-1 and TRBJ1-4; no definite D call. Per germline, CDR1 MGHRA and CDR2 YSYEKL. The CDR3 is made up of 14 amino acids. The germline V and J ends were trimmed by 0 bases and 7 bases, with 9 bases remaining between them. The CDR3 sequence: CASSQDWGFEKLFF. CDR3 nucleotide sequence: TGCGCCAGCAGCCAAGATTGGGGATTTGAAAAACTGTTTTTT.

The CDR3 nucleotides read TGTGCCAGCAGCTTAGTGGGCAGTCCCTATGGCTACACCTTC. This translates into CASSLVGSPYGYTF. The chain carries TRBV7-8 and TRBJ1-2; D gene ambiguous. Per the germline V gene, CDR1 is SGHVS and CDR2 is FQNEAQ. The CDR3 loop spans 14 amino acids. Trimming took off 1 base at V and 4 bases at J, with 10 bases between the two ends.

CDR3 sequence: CASSLNVNTEAFF. As DNA, the CDR3 is TGCGCCAGCAGCTTGAACGTGAACACTGAAGCTTTCTTT. This chain links TRBV5-1 with TRBJ1-1; no clear D. V dropped 1 base and J dropped 0 bases, with 4 bases sitting between them. The CDR3 runs to 13 residues. Per germline, CDR1 SGHRS and CDR2 YFSETQ. Variable domain in full (rest from reference TRBV5-1 and TRBJ1-1): KAGVTQTPRYLIKTRGQQVTLSCSPISGHRSVSWYQQTPGQGLQFLFEYFSETQRNKGNFPGRFSGRQFSNSRSEMNVSTLELGDSALYLCASSLNVNTEAFFGQGTRLTVV.